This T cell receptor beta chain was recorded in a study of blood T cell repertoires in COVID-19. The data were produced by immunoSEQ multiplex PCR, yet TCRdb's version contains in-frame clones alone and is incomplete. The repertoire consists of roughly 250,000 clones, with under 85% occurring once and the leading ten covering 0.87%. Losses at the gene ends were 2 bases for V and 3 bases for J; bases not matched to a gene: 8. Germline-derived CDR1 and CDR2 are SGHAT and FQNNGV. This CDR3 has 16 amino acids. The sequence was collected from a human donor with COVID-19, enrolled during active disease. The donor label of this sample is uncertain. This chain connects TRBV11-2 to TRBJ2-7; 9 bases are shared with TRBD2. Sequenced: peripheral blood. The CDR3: CASSLWRTSVVYEQYF. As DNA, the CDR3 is TGTGCCAGCAGCTTATGGAGGACTAGCGTTGTCTACGAGCAGTACTTC.